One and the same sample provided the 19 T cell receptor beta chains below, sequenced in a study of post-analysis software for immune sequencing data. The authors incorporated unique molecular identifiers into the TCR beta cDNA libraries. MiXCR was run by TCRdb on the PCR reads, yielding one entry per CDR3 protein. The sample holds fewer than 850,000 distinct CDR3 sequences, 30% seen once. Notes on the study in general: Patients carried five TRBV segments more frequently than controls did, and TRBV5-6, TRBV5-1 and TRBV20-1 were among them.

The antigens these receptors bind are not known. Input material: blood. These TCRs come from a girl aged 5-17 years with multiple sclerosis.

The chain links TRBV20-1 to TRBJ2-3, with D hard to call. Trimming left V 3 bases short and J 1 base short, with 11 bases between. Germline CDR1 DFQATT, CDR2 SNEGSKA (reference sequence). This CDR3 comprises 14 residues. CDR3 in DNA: TGCAGTGCTAGGACTCACCGGGGCACAGATACGCAGTATTTT. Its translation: CSARTHRGTDTQYF.

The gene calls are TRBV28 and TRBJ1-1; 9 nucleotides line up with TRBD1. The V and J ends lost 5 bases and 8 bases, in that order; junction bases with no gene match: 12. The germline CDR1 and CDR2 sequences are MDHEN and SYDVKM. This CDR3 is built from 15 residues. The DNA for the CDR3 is TGTGCCAGCAGTCCAACACACCTGGGACAGGGAGAAGCTTTCTTT. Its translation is CASSPTHLGQGEAFF.

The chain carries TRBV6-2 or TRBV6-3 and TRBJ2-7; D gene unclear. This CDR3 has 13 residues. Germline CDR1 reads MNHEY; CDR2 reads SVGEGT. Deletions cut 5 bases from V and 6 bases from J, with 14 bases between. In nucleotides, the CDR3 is TGTGCCAGCAGTCCCAATCTTCTGGCCGAGCAGTACTTC. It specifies CASSPNLLAEQYF.

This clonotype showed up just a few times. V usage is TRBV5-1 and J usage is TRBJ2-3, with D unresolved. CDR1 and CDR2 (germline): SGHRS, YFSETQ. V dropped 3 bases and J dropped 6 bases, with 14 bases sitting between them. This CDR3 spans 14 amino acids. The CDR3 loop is CASSSNQVADTQYF. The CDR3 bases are TGCGCCAGCAGCTCCAACCAGGTAGCCGATACGCAGTATTTT.

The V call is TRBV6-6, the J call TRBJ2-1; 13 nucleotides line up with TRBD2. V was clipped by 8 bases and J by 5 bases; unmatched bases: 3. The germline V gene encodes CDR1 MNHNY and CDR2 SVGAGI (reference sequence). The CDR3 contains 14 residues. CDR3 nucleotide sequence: TGTGCCAGCCAGGGGACTAGCGGGAACAATGAGCAGTTCTTC. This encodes CASQGTSGNNEQFF.

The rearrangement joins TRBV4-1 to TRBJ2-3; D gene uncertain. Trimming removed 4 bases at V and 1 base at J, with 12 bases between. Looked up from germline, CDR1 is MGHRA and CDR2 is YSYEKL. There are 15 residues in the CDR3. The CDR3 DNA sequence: TGCGCCAGCAGCCCGAACCCTTGGGGCACAGATACGCAGTATTTT. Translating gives CASSPNPWGTDTQYF.

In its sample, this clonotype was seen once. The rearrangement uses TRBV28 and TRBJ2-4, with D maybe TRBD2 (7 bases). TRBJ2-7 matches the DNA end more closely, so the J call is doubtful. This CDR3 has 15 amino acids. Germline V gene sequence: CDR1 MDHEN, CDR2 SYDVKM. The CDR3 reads CASTLGGAGRAEQYF. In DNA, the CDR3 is TGTGCCAGCACCCTAGGGGGGGCAGGGCGGGCCGAGCAGTACTTC.

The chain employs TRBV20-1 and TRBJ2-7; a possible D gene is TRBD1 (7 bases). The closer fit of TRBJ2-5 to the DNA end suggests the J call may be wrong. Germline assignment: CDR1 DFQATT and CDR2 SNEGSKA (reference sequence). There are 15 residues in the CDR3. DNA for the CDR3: TGCAGTGCTAGGGCCCCCAGGGGGGACTGGGGGACCCAGTACTTC. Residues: CSARAPRGDWGTQYF.

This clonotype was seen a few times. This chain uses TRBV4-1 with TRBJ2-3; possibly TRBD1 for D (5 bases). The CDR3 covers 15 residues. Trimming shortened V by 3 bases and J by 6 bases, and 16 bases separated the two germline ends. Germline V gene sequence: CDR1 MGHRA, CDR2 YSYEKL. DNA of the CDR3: TGCGCCAGCAGCCAGTTACTGGTTGGGGCCGATACGCAGTATTTT. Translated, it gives CASSQLLVGADTQYF.

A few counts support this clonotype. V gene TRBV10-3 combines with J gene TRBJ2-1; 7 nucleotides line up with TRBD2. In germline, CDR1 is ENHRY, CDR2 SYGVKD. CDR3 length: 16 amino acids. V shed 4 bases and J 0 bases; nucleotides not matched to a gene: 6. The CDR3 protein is CAISGGSGISYNEQFF. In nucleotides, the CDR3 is TGTGCCATCAGTGGGGGCAGCGGGATCTCCTACAATGAGCAGTTCTTC.

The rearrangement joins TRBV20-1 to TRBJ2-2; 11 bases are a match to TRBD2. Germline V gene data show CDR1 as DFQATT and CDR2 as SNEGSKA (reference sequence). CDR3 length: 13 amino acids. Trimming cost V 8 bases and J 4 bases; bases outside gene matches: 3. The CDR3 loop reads CSCSGGATGELFF. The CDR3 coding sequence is TGCAGTTGTAGCGGGGGGGCCACCGGGGAGCTGTTTTTT.

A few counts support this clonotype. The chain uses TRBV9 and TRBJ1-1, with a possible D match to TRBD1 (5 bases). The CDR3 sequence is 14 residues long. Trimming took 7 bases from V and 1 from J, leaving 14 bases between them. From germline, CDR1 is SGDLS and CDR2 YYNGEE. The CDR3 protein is CASGDATQNTEAFF. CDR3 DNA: TGTGCCAGCGGGGACGCGACCCAGAACACTGAAGCTTTCTTT.

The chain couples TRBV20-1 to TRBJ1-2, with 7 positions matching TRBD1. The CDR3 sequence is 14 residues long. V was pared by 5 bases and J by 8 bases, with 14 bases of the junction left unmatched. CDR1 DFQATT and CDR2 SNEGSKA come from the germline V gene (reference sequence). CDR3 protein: CSASPVEGARGYTF. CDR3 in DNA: TGCAGTGCTTCCCCCGTGGAGGGGGCGCGAGGCTACACCTTC.

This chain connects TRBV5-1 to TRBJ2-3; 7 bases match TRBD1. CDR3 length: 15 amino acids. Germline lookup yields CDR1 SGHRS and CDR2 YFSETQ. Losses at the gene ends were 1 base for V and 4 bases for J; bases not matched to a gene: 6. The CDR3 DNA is TGCGCCAGCAGCTTGTTACAGGGGCTCTCAGATACGCAGTATTTT. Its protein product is CASSLLQGLSDTQYF.

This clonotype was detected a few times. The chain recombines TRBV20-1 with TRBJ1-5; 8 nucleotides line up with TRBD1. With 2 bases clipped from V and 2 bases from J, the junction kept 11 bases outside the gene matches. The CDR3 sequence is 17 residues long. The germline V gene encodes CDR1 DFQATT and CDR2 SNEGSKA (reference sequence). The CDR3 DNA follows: TGCAGTGCTAGACTCCATTCAGACAGGGGACGCAATCAGCCCCAGCATTTT. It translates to CSARLHSDRGRNQPQHF.

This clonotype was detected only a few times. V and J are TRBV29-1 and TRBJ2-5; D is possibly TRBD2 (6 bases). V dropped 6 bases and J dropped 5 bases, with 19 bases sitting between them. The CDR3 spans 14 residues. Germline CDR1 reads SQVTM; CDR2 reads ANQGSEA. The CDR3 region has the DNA TGCAGCGTCGCTTTACAGGTTGGGAGGGAGACCCAGTACTTC. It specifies CSVALQVGRETQYF.

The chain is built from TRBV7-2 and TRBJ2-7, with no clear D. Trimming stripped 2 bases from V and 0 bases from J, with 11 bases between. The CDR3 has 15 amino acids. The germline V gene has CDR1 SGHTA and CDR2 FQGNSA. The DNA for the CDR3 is TGTGCCAGCAGCTTAAGTCCATGGAGCTCCTACGAGCAGTACTTC. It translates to CASSLSPWSSYEQYF.

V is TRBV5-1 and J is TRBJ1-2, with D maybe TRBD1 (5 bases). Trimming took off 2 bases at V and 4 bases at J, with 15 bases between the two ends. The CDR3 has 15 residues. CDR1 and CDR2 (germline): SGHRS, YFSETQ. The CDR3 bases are TGCGCCAGCAGCTTCACCGGGACGGAGCTCTATGGCTACACCTTC. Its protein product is CASSFTGTELYGYTF.

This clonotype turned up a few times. CDR3 nucleotide sequence: TGCAGTGCTATGGGGGGTTACGAGCAGTACTTC. Protein product: CSAMGGYEQYF. The chain combines TRBV20-1 with TRBJ2-7, with D tentatively TRBD2 (6 bases). Germline CDR1 reads DFQATT; CDR2 reads SNEGSKA (reference sequence). CDR3 length equals 11 residues. Trimming took off 4 bases at V and 4 bases at J, with 8 bases between the two ends.